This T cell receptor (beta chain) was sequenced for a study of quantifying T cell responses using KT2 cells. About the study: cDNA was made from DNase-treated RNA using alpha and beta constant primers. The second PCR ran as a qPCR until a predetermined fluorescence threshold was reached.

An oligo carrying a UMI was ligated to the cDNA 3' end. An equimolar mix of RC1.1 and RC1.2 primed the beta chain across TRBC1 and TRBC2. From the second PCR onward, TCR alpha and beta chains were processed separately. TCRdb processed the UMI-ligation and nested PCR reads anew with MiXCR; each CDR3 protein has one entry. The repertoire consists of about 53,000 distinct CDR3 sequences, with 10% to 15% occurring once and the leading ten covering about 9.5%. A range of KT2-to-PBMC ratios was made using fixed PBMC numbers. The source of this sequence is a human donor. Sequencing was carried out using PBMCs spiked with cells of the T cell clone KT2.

The CDR3 loop reads CASSYSGRALEQYF. The CDR3 nucleotides are TGTGCCAGCAGTTACTCCGGTAGGGCCCTCGAGCAGTACTTC. The chain joins TRBV6-2 or TRBV6-3 to TRBJ2-7; D gene uncertain. V lost 0 bases to trimming and J lost 6 bases, with 12 bases between them. Looked up from germline, CDR1 is MNHEY and CDR2 is SVGEGT. The CDR3 loop spans 14 amino acids.